These T cell receptor beta chains were read from a single sample in a study of blood T cell repertoires in COVID-19. The method was immunoSEQ multiplex PCR; TCRdb's version includes in-frame clones alone and lacks a portion of them. The repertoire consists of fewer than 150,000 clones, with 80% to 85% occurring once and the leading ten covering 15% to 20%. Sequenced: PBMCs or T cells enriched from blood (not recorded which). The receptors here all came from a man aged 25 to 40 who had recovered from COVID-19. CDR3s include the opening cysteine and the closing phenylalanine or tryptophan. The order of the fields is clone size, V gene, J gene, D gene, CDR3 DNA, CDR3 protein. The D gene is left open where the match is weak. The size field is filled for only some rows; it gives once, few, many or a size class.

clone_size: few
v_call: TRBV12-3/TRBV12-4
j_call: TRBJ1-5
d_call: TRBD1
cdr3_nt: TGTGCCAGCAGCCTGGACAGGGTTCAGCCCCAGCATTTT
cdr3_aa: CASSLDRVQPQHF

clone_size: once
v_call: TRBV6-1
j_call: TRBJ2-7
d_call: TRBD2
cdr3_nt: TGTGCCAGCAGTGAAGTGGGGGTAGCGGGCCCCTACGAGCAGTACTTC
cdr3_aa: CASSEVGVAGPYEQYF

clone_size: .
v_call: TRBV11-2
j_call: TRBJ2-1
d_call: .
cdr3_nt: TGTGCCAGCGGGTCGGGGTGGAACAATGAGCAGTTCTTC
cdr3_aa: CASGSGWNNEQFF

clone_size: once
v_call: TRBV5-1
j_call: TRBJ2-6
d_call: .
cdr3_nt: TGCGCCAGCAGCACGGGACTTCACTCTGGGGCCAACGTCCTGACTTTC
cdr3_aa: CASSTGLHSGANVLTF

clone_size: .
v_call: TRBV4-1
j_call: TRBJ1-6
d_call: .
cdr3_nt: TGCGCCAGCAGCCCTATAGGCGGTAATTCACCCCTCCACTTT
cdr3_aa: CASSPIGGNSPLHF

clone_size: .
v_call: TRBV9
j_call: TRBJ2-5
d_call: TRBD2
cdr3_nt: TGTGCCAGCAGCGTAGCTAGCGGCCAAGAGACCCAGTACTTC
cdr3_aa: CASSVASGQETQYF

clone_size: .
v_call: TRBV2
j_call: TRBJ2-1
d_call: TRBD1
cdr3_nt: TGTGCCAGCATTGGTGGACAGGGGACCTACAATGAGCAGTTCTTC
cdr3_aa: CASIGGQGTYNEQFF

clone_size: .
v_call: TRBV3-1/TRBV3-2
j_call: TRBJ2-5
d_call: .
cdr3_nt: TGTGCCAGCAGCCAAAATACGGGAGAGGGGGAGACCCAGTACTTC
cdr3_aa: CASSQNTGEGETQYF

clone_size: .
v_call: TRBV5-5
j_call: TRBJ2-7
d_call: .
cdr3_nt: TGTGCCAGCAGCGCGTCGGGTTACGAGCAGTACTTC
cdr3_aa: CASSASGYEQYF

clone_size: .
v_call: TRBV27
j_call: TRBJ1-5
d_call: TRBD1
cdr3_nt: TGTGCCAGCAGTCCACGGACAGGGTCTGATCAGCCCCAGCATTTT
cdr3_aa: CASSPRTGSDQPQHF

clone_size: .
v_call: TRBV4-1
j_call: TRBJ2-7
d_call: .
cdr3_nt: TGCGCCAGCAGCCGAGCCACAGGCGAAACCTACGAGCAGTACTTC
cdr3_aa: CASSRATGETYEQYF

clone_size: .
v_call: TRBV19
j_call: TRBJ2-7
d_call: TRBD2
cdr3_nt: TGTGCCAGACTCCATTCGGGGGGGAGTTGCGAGCAGTACTTC
cdr3_aa: CARLHSGGSCEQYF

clone_size: .
v_call: TRBV3-1/TRBV3-2
j_call: TRBJ2-3
d_call: .
cdr3_nt: TGTGCCAGCAGAGGAGAGAATACGCAGTATTTT
cdr3_aa: CASRGENTQYF

clone_size: .
v_call: TRBV9
j_call: TRBJ2-6
d_call: TRBD2
cdr3_nt: TGTGCCAGCAGCGTCGGGCTAGCGGGATACTCTGGGGCCAACGTCCTGACTTTC
cdr3_aa: CASSVGLAGYSGANVLTF

clone_size: .
v_call: TRBV5-1
j_call: TRBJ2-3
d_call: .
cdr3_nt: TGCGCCAGCAGCCGGTCCGGGAGCACAGATACGCAGTATTTT
cdr3_aa: CASSRSGSTDTQYF

clone_size: .
v_call: TRBV7-9
j_call: TRBJ1-6
d_call: .
cdr3_nt: TGTGCCAGCAGCTCCGGACTTAATTCACCCCTCCACTTT
cdr3_aa: CASSSGLNSPLHF

clone_size: once
v_call: TRBV6-5
j_call: TRBJ1-2
d_call: .
cdr3_nt: TGTGCCAGCACCGATACTGGAGCGGACTATGGCTACACCTTC
cdr3_aa: CASTDTGADYGYTF

clone_size: once
v_call: TRBV7-6
j_call: TRBJ2-1
d_call: TRBD2
cdr3_nt: TGTGCCAGCAGCCAGGGCCTAGCGGGGGGGCCGGGTGAGCAGTTCTTC
cdr3_aa: CASSQGLAGGPGEQFF

clone_size: .
v_call: TRBV7-2
j_call: TRBJ2-7
d_call: TRBD2
cdr3_nt: TGTGCCAGCACCCAGACTAGCGACTCCTACGAGCAGTACTTC
cdr3_aa: CASTQTSDSYEQYF

clone_size: .
v_call: TRBV11-1
j_call: TRBJ1-2
d_call: TRBD1
cdr3_nt: TGTGCCAGCAGCTTGACCCCGTGGGACAGGTCGTACACCTTC
cdr3_aa: CASSLTPWDRSYTF

clone_size: .
v_call: TRBV19
j_call: TRBJ1-1
d_call: .
cdr3_nt: TGTGCCAGTAGTATAGCGGCTGAAGCTTTCTTT
cdr3_aa: CASSIAAEAFF

clone_size: .
v_call: TRBV6-5
j_call: TRBJ1-6
d_call: TRBD1
cdr3_nt: TGTGCCAGCAGTAGGACCGGGACAGCAGGAGGACCCCTCCACTTT
cdr3_aa: CASSRTGTAGGPLHF

clone_size: .
v_call: TRBV6-1
j_call: TRBJ2-4
d_call: .
cdr3_nt: TGTGCCAGCAGTGAACGGAACATTCAGTACTTC
cdr3_aa: CASSERNIQYF

clone_size: once
v_call: TRBV5-1
j_call: TRBJ1-1
d_call: .
cdr3_nt: TGCGCCAGCAGCTTGGAAGGTGCCACAGGGAACACTGAAGCTTTCTTT
cdr3_aa: CASSLEGATGNTEAFF

clone_size: .
v_call: TRBV6-1
j_call: TRBJ1-5
d_call: .
cdr3_nt: TGTGCCAGCAGTATCTGGACAGAAAATCAGCCCCAGCATTTT
cdr3_aa: CASSIWTENQPQHF

clone_size: .
v_call: TRBV19
j_call: TRBJ2-5
d_call: .
cdr3_nt: TGTGCCAGTAGTATCCGGGTTCAAGAGACCCAGTACTTC
cdr3_aa: CASSIRVQETQYF

clone_size: .
v_call: TRBV4-1
j_call: TRBJ2-2
d_call: TRBD1
cdr3_nt: TGCGCCAGCAGCCAAATGTCAGGGACAGGGGGGGCCGGGGAGCTGTTTTTT
cdr3_aa: CASSQMSGTGGAGELFF

clone_size: .
v_call: TRBV27
j_call: TRBJ2-5
d_call: .
cdr3_nt: TGTGCCAGCAGTTTAAGCCCAAGCGCGGGGGCCCAAGAGACCCAGTACTTC
cdr3_aa: CASSLSPSAGAQETQYF

clone_size: .
v_call: TRBV6-1
j_call: TRBJ2-1
d_call: TRBD1
cdr3_nt: TGTGCCAGCAGTGGTGGACAGGGGGGAAATACCTACAATGAGCAGTTCTTC
cdr3_aa: CASSGGQGGNTYNEQFF

clone_size: few
v_call: TRBV7-9
j_call: TRBJ1-1
d_call: TRBD1
cdr3_nt: TGTGCCAGCAGCTTAGCGCAGGGGGCCGGCACTGAAGCTTTCTTT
cdr3_aa: CASSLAQGAGTEAFF

clone_size: .
v_call: TRBV29-1
j_call: TRBJ2-1
d_call: .
cdr3_nt: TGCAGCGGGCAGGGGTCCTTAAGTGCCTACAATGAGCAGTTCTTC
cdr3_aa: CSGQGSLSAYNEQFF

clone_size: .
v_call: TRBV12-3/TRBV12-4
j_call: TRBJ1-5
d_call: .
cdr3_nt: TGTGCCAGCAGCCTCCCCGATCAGCCCCAGCATTTT
cdr3_aa: CASSLPDQPQHF

clone_size: .
v_call: TRBV13
j_call: TRBJ2-5
d_call: .
cdr3_nt: TGTGCCAGCAGCTCCCCAATGACAGCCCAAGAGACCCAGTACTTC
cdr3_aa: CASSSPMTAQETQYF

clone_size: once
v_call: TRBV12-3/TRBV12-4
j_call: TRBJ2-3
d_call: .
cdr3_nt: TGTGCCAGCAGTTTGTCAGCAGATACGCAGTATTTT
cdr3_aa: CASSLSADTQYF

clone_size: once
v_call: TRBV18
j_call: TRBJ2-3
d_call: TRBD1
cdr3_nt: TGTGCCAGCTCAACCCTACAGGGGGCGGCGGCAGATACGCAGTATTTT
cdr3_aa: CASSTLQGAAADTQYF

clone_size: few
v_call: TRBV27
j_call: TRBJ1-2
d_call: .
cdr3_nt: TGTGCCAGCAGTTCCGTATTTCTGGGGGCTGACTATGGCTACACCTTC
cdr3_aa: CASSSVFLGADYGYTF

clone_size: .
v_call: TRBV20-1
j_call: TRBJ2-7
d_call: TRBD2
cdr3_nt: TGCAGTGCTAGTGCCTGGCGGGAGGACGAGCAGTACTTC
cdr3_aa: CSASAWREDEQYF

clone_size: .
v_call: TRBV15
j_call: TRBJ2-2
d_call: TRBD1
cdr3_nt: TGTGCCACCACGATCAGGGACAGGACGAACACCGGGGAGCTGTTTTTT
cdr3_aa: CATTIRDRTNTGELFF

clone_size: few
v_call: TRBV6-2/TRBV6-3
j_call: TRBJ2-7
d_call: .
cdr3_nt: TGTGCCAGCAGTCTCCTCATGATAGCCGAGCAGTACTTC
cdr3_aa: CASSLLMIAEQYF

clone_size: .
v_call: TRBV5-8
j_call: TRBJ1-2
d_call: TRBD1
cdr3_nt: TGTGCCAGCAGCGCAACAGGGGGTGGCTACACCTTC
cdr3_aa: CASSATGGGYTF

clone_size: few
v_call: TRBV7-9
j_call: TRBJ1-6
d_call: .
cdr3_nt: TGTGCCAGCAGCTTAGACAGGGTGGAATCCTATAATTCACCCCTCCACTTT
cdr3_aa: CASSLDRVESYNSPLHF

clone_size: .
v_call: TRBV5-4
j_call: TRBJ2-3
d_call: TRBD2
cdr3_nt: TGTGCCAGCACTGGGGGTAGCGGGAGTTTAGTTACAGATACGCAGTATTTT
cdr3_aa: CASTGGSGSLVTDTQYF

clone_size: once
v_call: TRBV27
j_call: TRBJ2-1
d_call: .
cdr3_nt: TGTGCCAGCAGTCCACGGACAGGGAGGGACAATGAGCAGTTCTTC
cdr3_aa: CASSPRTGRDNEQFF

clone_size: .
v_call: TRBV10-3
j_call: TRBJ2-1
d_call: .
cdr3_nt: TGTGCCATCAGTGCAATGACAAATGAGCAGTTCTTC
cdr3_aa: CAISAMTNEQFF

clone_size: .
v_call: TRBV19
j_call: TRBJ2-4
d_call: TRBD2
cdr3_nt: TGTGCCAGTAGTTACGGACTAGCGCCTTCCAAAAACATTCAGTACTTC
cdr3_aa: CASSYGLAPSKNIQYF

clone_size: .
v_call: TRBV2
j_call: TRBJ2-2
d_call: TRBD1
cdr3_nt: TGTGCCAGCAGGGAGACAGGGTCGAACACCGGGGAGCTGTTTTTT
cdr3_aa: CASRETGSNTGELFF

clone_size: .
v_call: TRBV27
j_call: TRBJ1-5
d_call: TRBD1
cdr3_nt: TGTGCCAGCAGCTACAGGGGCCAGCCCCAGCATTTT
cdr3_aa: CASSYRGQPQHF

clone_size: .
v_call: TRBV9
j_call: TRBJ1-3
d_call: TRBD1
cdr3_nt: TGTGCCTCAGGGGGGACAGTGGCTGGAAACACCATATATTTT
cdr3_aa: CASGGTVAGNTIYF

clone_size: .
v_call: TRBV2
j_call: TRBJ1-1
d_call: .
cdr3_nt: TGTGCCAGCAGTGAAACAGTCGCGGCAGGGCGAAATGAAGCTTTCTTT
cdr3_aa: CASSETVAAGRNEAFF

clone_size: .
v_call: TRBV6-6
j_call: TRBJ2-5
d_call: .
cdr3_nt: TGTGCCAGCAGTTACTCTCAGGGGCAAGAGACCCAGTACTTC
cdr3_aa: CASSYSQGQETQYF

clone_size: .
v_call: TRBV27
j_call: TRBJ1-1
d_call: .
cdr3_nt: TGTGCCAGCAGCCCCTTTCAGGGGCGGACCACTGAAGCTTTCTTT
cdr3_aa: CASSPFQGRTTEAFF

clone_size: .
v_call: TRBV7-9
j_call: TRBJ1-2
d_call: TRBD1
cdr3_nt: TGTGCCAGCAGCTGGGACAGGGGGCAGGTCGGCTACACCTTC
cdr3_aa: CASSWDRGQVGYTF

clone_size: .
v_call: TRBV10-3
j_call: TRBJ1-2
d_call: TRBD1
cdr3_nt: TGTGCCAGCCAGCCGCCGGGGACAGGGGATGGCTACACCTTC
cdr3_aa: CASQPPGTGDGYTF

clone_size: .
v_call: TRBV2
j_call: TRBJ1-2
d_call: .
cdr3_nt: TGTGCCAGCAGTGGAGGAAAACAATGGAACTATGGCTACACCTTC
cdr3_aa: CASSGGKQWNYGYTF

clone_size: .
v_call: TRBV7-9
j_call: TRBJ2-5
d_call: TRBD2
cdr3_nt: TGTGCCAGCAGCTGGGGACCAGCGGGGGACCAAGAGACCCAGTACTTC
cdr3_aa: CASSWGPAGDQETQYF